Below, 15 T cell receptor beta chains from the same sample are listed, as sequenced in a study of T cells in Graves' hyperthyroidism and ophthalmopathy. Template material for amplifying TCR beta CDR3 regions consisted of RNA transcripts. With the HTBI primer set, the TCR CDR3 went through a first round of RT-PCR. TCRdb independently ran MiXCR on the multiplex PCR reads; one entry per CDR3 protein. This sample yields a few hundred thousand distinct CDR3 sequences, of which roughly 15% are seen a single time; approximately 19% belongs to the top ten. The sample comprised blood. The receptor source for this set is a woman aged 60 to 75 with Graves' ophthalmopathy.

This clonotype was counted many times. One end of the junction varies from germline; a read error may be responsible. This chain's CDR3 is CASSPGTGGYEQYF. DNA of the CDR3: TGTGCCAGCAGCCCCGGGACAGGGGGCTACGAGCAGTACTTC. This chain joins TRBV5-1 and TRBJ2-7; TRBD1 matches at 11 bases. Germline V lookup: CDR1 SGHRS, CDR2 YFSETQ. The CDR3 has 14 amino acids.

This clonotype was detected ten times or more. V usage is TRBV20-1 and J usage is TRBJ1-1; tentatively, D is TRBD1 (5 bases). CDR1 is DFQATT, CDR2 SNEGSKA, per germline (reference sequence). The V end was cut by 3 bases, the J end by 2 bases, with 22 bases between. The CDR3 runs 17 residues. The CDR3 region is CSASQIARDQVNTEAFF. DNA for the CDR3: TGCAGTGCTAGCCAAATAGCCCGGGACCAGGTTAACACTGAAGCTTTCTTT.

This clonotype occurred many times. The chain joins TRBV7-9 to TRBJ2-3; possible D gene TRBD1, 5 bases. The CDR3 runs to 15 residues. The ends were cut back, 0 bases at V and 5 bases at J, with 12 bases in the middle. Germline values: CDR1 SEHNR, CDR2 FQNEAQ (reference sequence). CDR3 DNA sequence: TGTGCCAGCAGCTTAGCCAGGGTCTCACGAGATACGCAGTATTTT. As protein: CASSLARVSRDTQYF.

This clonotype was seen a handful of times. The chain has TRBV7-8 and TRBJ2-1, with 7 bases that match TRBD1. The CDR3 has 17 amino acids. J lost 8 bases, V lost 4 bases, and 17 bases had no gene match. In germline, CDR1 is SGHVS, CDR2 FQNEAQ. The CDR3 bases are TGTGCCAGCAGCTGGGGACCGGGACAGACTACAAGGGATGAGCAGTTCTTC. Protein product: CASSWGPGQTTRDEQFF.

This clonotype was seen repeatedly, ten times or more. The genes are TRBV2 and TRBJ2-3; D not certain. The CDR3 has 13 residues. Germline CDR1 SNHLY, CDR2 FYNNEI. V dropped 7 bases and J dropped 3 bases, with 11 bases sitting between them. CDR3 in amino acids: CASNPPFTDTQYF. In nucleotides, the CDR3 is TGTGCCAGCAATCCGCCCTTTACAGATACGCAGTATTTT.

The chain carries TRBV9 and TRBJ1-4; perhaps TRBD1 as D (5 bases). Trimming removed 4 bases from V and 8 bases from J, with 15 bases in between. The CDR3 extends over 14 amino acids. Germline V gene sequence: CDR1 SGDLS, CDR2 YYNGEE. CDR3 nucleotide sequence: TGTGCCAGCAGCCCAGGTTGGGGGGAAGAAAAACTGTTTTTT. It codes for CASSPGWGEEKLFF.

This rearrangement joins TRBV6-1 to TRBJ1-2, with D possibly TRBD1 on 5 matching bases. Trimming removed 2 bases from V and 4 bases from J, with 11 bases in between. The CDR3 is 14 amino acids. The germline V gene has CDR1 MNHNS and CDR2 SASEGT. CDR3 in amino acids: CASSEYLGPYGYTF. CDR3 sequence (DNA): TGTGCCAGCAGTGAATATCTGGGACCCTATGGCTACACCTTC.

This clonotype turned up a few times. The V gene is TRBV5-1, the J gene TRBJ2-1; 10 positions agree with TRBD2. The CDR3 is 17 residues long. Germline CDR1 is SGHRS and CDR2 is YFSETQ. V was clipped by 2 bases and J by 4 bases; unmatched bases: 9. CDR3 nucleotide sequence: TGCGCCAGCAGCTTCCCCCAGAGCGGGAGGGTTTACAATGAGCAGTTCTTC. This translates into CASSFPQSGRVYNEQFF.

This chain links TRBV7-9 with TRBJ1-2, with a tentative D call TRBD1 (6 bases). V shed 4 bases and J shed 8 bases, with 20 bases lying between them. Germline V gives CDR1 SEHNR, CDR2 FQNEAQ (reference sequence). The CDR3 covers 15 residues. The CDR3, as DNA: TGTGCCAGCAGCTCCACCAGGGGAAGAGTAGTAGGCTACACCTTC. As protein: CASSSTRGRVVGYTF.

This clonotype was detected many times. V is TRBV20-1 and J is TRBJ2-3; TRBD2 matches at 7 bases. This CDR3 is 12 amino acids long. The germline V gene encodes CDR1 DFQATT and CDR2 SNEGSKA (reference sequence). V lost 5 bases, J lost 4 bases, and 3 bases stayed unmatched. Here the CDR3 reads CSAPREADTQYF. The CDR3 nucleotides are TGCAGTGCTCCCCGGGAGGCAGATACGCAGTATTTT.

Many counts were recorded for this clonotype. This sequence joins TRBV3-1 and TRBJ2-1, with a weak D call TRBD1 (5 bases). V was trimmed by 5 bases and J by 5 bases, leaving 13 bases between them. Germline V CDR1 and CDR2: LGHDT, YNNKEL (reference sequence). This CDR3 contains 14 residues. CDR3 protein: CASSMFKGHNEQFF. DNA of the CDR3: TGTGCCAGCAGCATGTTTAAGGGGCACAATGAGCAGTTCTTC.

About this clonotype: The final CDR3 position lacks the conserved phenylalanine or tryptophan, pointing to a likely read error. The CDR3: CASSRARGTNTGELFS. The CDR3 DNA reads as TGCGCCAGCAGCCGGGCTCGGGGAACGAACACCGGGGAGCTGTTTTCT. The chain has TRBV5-1 and TRBJ2-2; perhaps TRBD2 as D (5 bases). The CDR3 has 16 residues. V was cut by 4 bases and J by 0 bases, with 13 bases left in between. Germline V gene sequence: CDR1 SGHRS, CDR2 YFSETQ.

This clonotype was observed a handful of times. The V call is TRBV9, the J call TRBJ2-3; 14 positions match TRBD2. There are 17 residues in the CDR3. V lost 3 bases and J lost 5; bases outside the gene matches: 8. Looked up from germline, CDR1 is SGDLS and CDR2 is YYNGEE. In DNA form, the CDR3 reads TGTGCCAGCAGCGAGATGGGACTAGCGGGAGTGGAAGATACGCAGTATTTT. Its translation is CASSEMGLAGVEDTQYF.

Many counts were recorded for this clonotype. The rearrangement joins TRBV11-2 to TRBJ1-5, with D hard to call. Trimming cost V 0 bases and J 10 bases, with 10 bases left between them. Germline V lookup: CDR1 SGHAT, CDR2 FQNNGV. This CDR3 is built from 13 residues. In DNA, the CDR3 is TGTGCCAGCAGCTTAGACTCTGTGTCACCCCAGCATTTT. Protein sequence: CASSLDSVSPQHF. The full variable domain, with the rest looked up from reference TRBV11-2 and TRBJ1-5, is EAGVAQSPRYKIIEKRQSVAFWCNPISGHATLYWYQQILGQGPKLLIQFQNNGVVDDSQLPKDRFSAERLKGVDSTLKIQPAKLEDSAVYLCASSLDSVSPQHFGDGTRLSIL.

V usage is TRBV5-1 and J usage is TRBJ2-7; 9 bases are a match to TRBD2. The CDR3 consists of 17 residues. The V segment lost 0 bases and the J segment 1 base; nucleotides outside the gene matches: 8. Germline CDR1 and CDR2: SGHRS and YFSETQ. The CDR3 spells CASSLAMDSGGSYEQYF. The CDR3 DNA is TGCGCCAGCAGCTTGGCAATGGATAGCGGGGGTTCCTACGAGCAGTACTTC.